This T cell receptor beta chain was obtained from a study of early T cells in non-severe SARS-CoV-2 infection. Across the whole study: Bulk RNA taken from unsorted whole blood was sequenced, leaving chains unpaired.

Germline CDR1 and CDR2: GTSNPN and SVGIG (reference sequence). This CDR3 comprises 14 residues. Trimming removed 0 bases from V and 10 bases from J; junction bases left unmatched: 2. TCRdb re-derived calls from the 5' RACE reads in MiXCR, one entry per CDR3 protein. The table records more than 95,000 distinct CDR3 sequences, about 15% of them present only once. Only a few counts were recorded for this clonotype. J is TRBJ2-3 and V is TRBV30; 15 positions agree with TRBD2. Sequenced sample: whole blood. The TCR comes from an adult who was a healthcare worker with PCR-confirmed SARS-CoV-2 infection or an uninfected control (not recorded which). CDR3 region: CAWSVGLAGGAQYF. CDR3 bases: TGTGCCTGGAGTGTGGGACTAGCGGGAGGAGCGCAGTATTTT.